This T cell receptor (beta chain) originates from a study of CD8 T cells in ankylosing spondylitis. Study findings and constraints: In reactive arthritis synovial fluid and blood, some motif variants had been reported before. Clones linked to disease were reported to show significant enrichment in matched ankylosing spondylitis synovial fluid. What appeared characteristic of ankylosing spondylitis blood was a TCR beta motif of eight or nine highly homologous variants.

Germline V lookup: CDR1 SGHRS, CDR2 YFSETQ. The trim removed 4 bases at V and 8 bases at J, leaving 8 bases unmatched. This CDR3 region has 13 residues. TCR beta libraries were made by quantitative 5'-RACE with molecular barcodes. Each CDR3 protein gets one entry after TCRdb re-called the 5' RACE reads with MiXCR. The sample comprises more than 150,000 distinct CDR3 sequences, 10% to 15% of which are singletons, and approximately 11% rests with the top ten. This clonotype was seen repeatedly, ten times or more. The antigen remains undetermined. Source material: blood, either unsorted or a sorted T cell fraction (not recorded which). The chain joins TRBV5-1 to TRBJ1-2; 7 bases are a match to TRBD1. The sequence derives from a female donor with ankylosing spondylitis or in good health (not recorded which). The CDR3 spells CASSNGQVWGYTF. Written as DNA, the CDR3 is TGCGCCAGCAGCAACGGACAGGTCTGGGGCTACACCTTC.